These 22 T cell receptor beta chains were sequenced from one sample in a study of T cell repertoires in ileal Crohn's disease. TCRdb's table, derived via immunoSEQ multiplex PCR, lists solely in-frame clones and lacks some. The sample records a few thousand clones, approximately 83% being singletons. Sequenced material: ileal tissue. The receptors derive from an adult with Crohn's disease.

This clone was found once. Written as DNA, the CDR3 is TGCGCCAGCAGCTCCCGCCTTTCAGACTATGGCTACACCTTC. Translating it yields CASSSRLSDYGYTF. The chain joins TRBV5-1 to TRBJ1-2, with D unclear. The CDR3 has 14 amino acids. V was cut by 3 bases and J by 3 bases, with 12 bases left in between. The germline CDR1 and CDR2 sequences are SGHRS and YFSETQ.

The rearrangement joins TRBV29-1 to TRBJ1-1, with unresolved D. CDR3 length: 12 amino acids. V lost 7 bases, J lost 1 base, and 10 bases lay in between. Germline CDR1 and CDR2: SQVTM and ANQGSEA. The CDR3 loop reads CSAEGGNTEAFF. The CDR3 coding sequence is TGCAGCGCCGAAGGAGGGAACACTGAAGCTTTCTTT.

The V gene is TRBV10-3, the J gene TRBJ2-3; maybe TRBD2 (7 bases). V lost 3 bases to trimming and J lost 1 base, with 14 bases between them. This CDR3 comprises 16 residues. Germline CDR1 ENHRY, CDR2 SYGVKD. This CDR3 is CAISDGWEGGTDTQYF. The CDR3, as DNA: TGTGCCATCAGTGATGGGTGGGAGGGGGGCACAGATACGCAGTATTTT.

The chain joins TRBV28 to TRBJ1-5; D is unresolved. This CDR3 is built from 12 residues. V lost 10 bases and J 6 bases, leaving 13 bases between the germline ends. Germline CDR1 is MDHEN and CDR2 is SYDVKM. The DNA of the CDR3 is TGTGCCACCAGGCCAGTTGGTCAGCCCCAGCATTTT. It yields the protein CATRPVGQPQHF.

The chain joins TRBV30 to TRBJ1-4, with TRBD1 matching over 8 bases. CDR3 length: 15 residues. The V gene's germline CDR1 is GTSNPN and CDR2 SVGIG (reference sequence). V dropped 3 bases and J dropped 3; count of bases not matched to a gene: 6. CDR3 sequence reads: CAWSRTGLANEKLFF. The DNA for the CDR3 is TGTGCCTGGAGCCGGACAGGGTTGGCTAATGAAAAACTGTTTTTT.

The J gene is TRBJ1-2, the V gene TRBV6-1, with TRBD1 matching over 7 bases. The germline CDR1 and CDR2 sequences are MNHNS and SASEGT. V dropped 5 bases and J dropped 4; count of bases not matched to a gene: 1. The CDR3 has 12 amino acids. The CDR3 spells CASSRQGYGYTF. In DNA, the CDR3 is TGTGCCAGCAGTAGACAGGGCTATGGCTACACCTTC.

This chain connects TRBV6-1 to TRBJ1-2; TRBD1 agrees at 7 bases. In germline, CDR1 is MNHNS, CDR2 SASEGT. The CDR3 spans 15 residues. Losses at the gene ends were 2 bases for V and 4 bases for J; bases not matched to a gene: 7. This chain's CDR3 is CASSEKRGRFYGYTF. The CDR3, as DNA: TGTGCCAGCAGTGAAAAGAGGGGGCGATTCTATGGCTACACCTTC.

The CDR3 sequence: CASSLDRIGTDTQYF. The CDR3 DNA follows: TGTGCCAGCAGCTTGGACAGGATAGGCACAGATACGCAGTATTTT. The chain links TRBV5-6 to TRBJ2-3; tentative D call: TRBD1 (5 bases). Germline lookup yields CDR1 SGHDT and CDR2 YYEEEE. V gave up 0 bases and J gave up 1 base, with 9 bases separating them. The CDR3 has 15 residues.

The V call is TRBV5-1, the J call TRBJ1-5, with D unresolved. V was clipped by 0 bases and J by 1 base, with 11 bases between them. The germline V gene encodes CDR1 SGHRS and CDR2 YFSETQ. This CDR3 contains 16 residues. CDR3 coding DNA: TGCGCCAGCAGCTTGGTACCAGGTGAGAGCAATCAGCCCCAGCATTTT. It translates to CASSLVPGESNQPQHF.

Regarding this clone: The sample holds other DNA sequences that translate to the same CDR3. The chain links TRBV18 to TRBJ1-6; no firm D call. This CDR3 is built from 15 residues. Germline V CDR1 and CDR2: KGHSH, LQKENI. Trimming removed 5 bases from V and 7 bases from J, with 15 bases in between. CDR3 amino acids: CASSAYTPENSPLHF. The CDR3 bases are TGTGCCAGCTCAGCGTACACCCCGGAGAATTCACCCCTCCACTTT.

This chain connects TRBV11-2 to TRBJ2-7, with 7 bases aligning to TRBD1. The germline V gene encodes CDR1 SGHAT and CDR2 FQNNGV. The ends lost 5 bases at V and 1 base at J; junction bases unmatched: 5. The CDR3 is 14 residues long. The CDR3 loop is CASSRDSPSYEQYF. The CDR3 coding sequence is TGTGCCAGCAGCCGGGACAGTCCATCCTACGAGCAGTACTTC.

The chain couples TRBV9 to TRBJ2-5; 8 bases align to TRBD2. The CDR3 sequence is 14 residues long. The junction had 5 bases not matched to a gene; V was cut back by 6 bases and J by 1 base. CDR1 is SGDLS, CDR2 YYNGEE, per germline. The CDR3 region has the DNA TGTGCCAGCACCAGCGGGGGTGTCCAAGAGACCCAGTACTTC. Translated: CASTSGGVQETQYF.

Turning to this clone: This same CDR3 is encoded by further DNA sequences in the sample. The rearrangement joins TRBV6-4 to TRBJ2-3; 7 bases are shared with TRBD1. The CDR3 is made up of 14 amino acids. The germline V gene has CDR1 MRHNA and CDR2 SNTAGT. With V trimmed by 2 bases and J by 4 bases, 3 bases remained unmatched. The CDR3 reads CASSDGQGADTQYF. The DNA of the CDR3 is TGTGCCAGCAGTGACGGTCAGGGGGCAGATACGCAGTATTTT.

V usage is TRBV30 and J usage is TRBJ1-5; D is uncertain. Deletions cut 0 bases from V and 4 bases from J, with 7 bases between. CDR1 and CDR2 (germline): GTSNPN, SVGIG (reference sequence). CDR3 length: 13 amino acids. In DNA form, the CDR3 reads TGTGCCTGGAGTGTAGACGGGAATCAGCCCCAGCATTTT. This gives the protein CAWSVDGNQPQHF. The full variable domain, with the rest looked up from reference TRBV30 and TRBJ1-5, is SQTIHQWPATLVQPVGSPLSLECTVEGTSNPNLYWYRQAAGRGLQLLFYSVGIGQISSEVPQNLSASRPQDRQFILSSKKLLLSDSGFYLCAWSVDGNQPQHFGDGTRLSIL.

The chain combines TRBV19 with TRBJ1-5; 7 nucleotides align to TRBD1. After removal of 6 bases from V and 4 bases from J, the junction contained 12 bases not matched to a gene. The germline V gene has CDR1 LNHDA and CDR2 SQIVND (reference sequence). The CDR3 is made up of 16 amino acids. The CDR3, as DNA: TGTGCCAGTAGGCCGAAAAGGGGGCAAGAAAATCAGCCCCAGCATTTT. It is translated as CASRPKRGQENQPQHF.

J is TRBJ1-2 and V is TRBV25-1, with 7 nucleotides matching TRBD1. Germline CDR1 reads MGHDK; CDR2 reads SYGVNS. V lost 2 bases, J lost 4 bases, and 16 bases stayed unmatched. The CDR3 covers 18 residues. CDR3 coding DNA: TGTGCCAGCAGTGAAATTCAGGGGGTACGATCCTCTGGCTATGGCTACACCTTC. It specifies CASSEIQGVRSSGYGYTF.

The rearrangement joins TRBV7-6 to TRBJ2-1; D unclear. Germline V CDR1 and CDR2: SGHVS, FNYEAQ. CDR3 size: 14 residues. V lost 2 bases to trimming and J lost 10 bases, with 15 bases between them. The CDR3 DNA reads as TGTGCCAGCAGCTTAATGGCCACCGCCTGGGAGCAGTTCTTC. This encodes CASSLMATAWEQFF.

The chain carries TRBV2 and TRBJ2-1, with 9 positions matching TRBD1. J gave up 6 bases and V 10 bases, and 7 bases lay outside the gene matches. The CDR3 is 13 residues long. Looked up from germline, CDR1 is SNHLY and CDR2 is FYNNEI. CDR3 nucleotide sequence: TGTGCCATCCCGGGACAGGGAGCCAATGAGCAGTTCTTC. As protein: CAIPGQGANEQFF.

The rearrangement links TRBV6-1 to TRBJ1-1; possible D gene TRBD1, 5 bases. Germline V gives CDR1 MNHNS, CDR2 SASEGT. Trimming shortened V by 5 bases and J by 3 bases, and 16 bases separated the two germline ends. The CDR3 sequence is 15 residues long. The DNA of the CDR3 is TGTGCCAGCAGTCCCCGGGGGGGGAGGGACACTGAAGCTTTCTTT. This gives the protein CASSPRGGRDTEAFF.

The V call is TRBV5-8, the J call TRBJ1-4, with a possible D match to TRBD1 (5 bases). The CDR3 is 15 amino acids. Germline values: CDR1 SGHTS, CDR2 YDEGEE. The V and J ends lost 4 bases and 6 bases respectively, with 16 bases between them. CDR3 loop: CASSPSGGNYEKLFF. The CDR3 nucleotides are TGTGCCAGCAGCCCTAGTGGGGGGAATTATGAAAAACTGTTTTTT.

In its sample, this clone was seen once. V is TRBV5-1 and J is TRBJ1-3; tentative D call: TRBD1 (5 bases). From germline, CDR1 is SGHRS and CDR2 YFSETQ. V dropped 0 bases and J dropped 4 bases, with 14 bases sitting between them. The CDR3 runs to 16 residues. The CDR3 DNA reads TGCGCCAGCAGCTTGGTGGCAGGGTTAACCGGAAACACCATATATTTT. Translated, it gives CASSLVAGLTGNTIYF. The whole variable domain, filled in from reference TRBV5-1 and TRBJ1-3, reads KAGVTQTPRYLIKTRGQQVTLSCSPISGHRSVSWYQQTPGQGLQFLFEYFSETQRNKGNFPGRFSGRQFSNSRSEMNVSTLELGDSALYLCASSLVAGLTGNTIYFGEGSWLTVV.

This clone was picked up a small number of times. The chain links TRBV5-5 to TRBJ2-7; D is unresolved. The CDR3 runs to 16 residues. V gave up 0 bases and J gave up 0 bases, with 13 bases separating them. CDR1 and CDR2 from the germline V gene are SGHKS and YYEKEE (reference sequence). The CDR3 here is CASSLVSPELSYEQYF. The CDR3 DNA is TGTGCCAGCAGCTTGGTATCTCCGGAGCTCTCCTACGAGCAGTACTTC.